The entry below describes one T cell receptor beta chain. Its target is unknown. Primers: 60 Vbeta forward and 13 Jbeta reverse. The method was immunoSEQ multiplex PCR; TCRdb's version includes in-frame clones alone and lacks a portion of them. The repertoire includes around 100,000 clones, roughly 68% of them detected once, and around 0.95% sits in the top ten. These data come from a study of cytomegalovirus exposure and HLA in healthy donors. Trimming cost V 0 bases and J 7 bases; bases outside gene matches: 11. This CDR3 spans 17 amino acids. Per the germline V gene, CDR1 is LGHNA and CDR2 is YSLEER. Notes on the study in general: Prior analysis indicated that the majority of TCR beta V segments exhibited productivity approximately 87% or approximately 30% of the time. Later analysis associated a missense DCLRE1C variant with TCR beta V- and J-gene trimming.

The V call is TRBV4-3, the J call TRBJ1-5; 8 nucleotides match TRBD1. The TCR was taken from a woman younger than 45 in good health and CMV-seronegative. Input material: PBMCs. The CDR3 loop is CASSQDATGTGGQPQHF. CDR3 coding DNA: TGCGCCAGCAGCCAAGATGCCACAGGGACAGGTGGGCAGCCCCAGCATTTT.